Given below is one T cell receptor beta chain in context. Its antigen is undetermined. The data were obtained in a study of radiation and T cells in renal cell carcinoma. Study background: Nephrectomy followed 15 Gy stereotactic body radiation by 4 weeks.

The study's findings and limits: In blood, top tumor clones expanded by 2 weeks, shrinking by 4.

Time point defined: baseline pretreatment blood. Treatment of the sample: 15 Gy SBRT to primary tumor, nephrectomy 4 weeks later. Radiation-treated patients gave blood at baseline, week 2 and week 4. The ends lost 4 bases at V and 4 bases at J; junction bases unmatched: 6. The CDR3 is 14 residues long. CDR1 SGHRS and CDR2 YFSETQ come from the germline V gene. Generated by immunoSEQ multiplex PCR, the TCRdb table keeps only in-frame clones and is missing some. This table holds about 22,000 clones, approximately 80% found once. This material consisted of blood, taken from a patient whose treatment included radiotherapy and nephrectomy. This chain joins TRBV5-1 and TRBJ2-3; 7 bases align to TRBD1. The sequence derives from a man aged 55 to 69 with renal cell carcinoma. Here the CDR3 reads CASSPEGGPDTQYF. DNA of the CDR3: TGCGCCAGCAGCCCGGAAGGGGGCCCAGATACGCAGTATTTT.